This T cell receptor (beta chain) was identified in a study of T cell responses to AZD1222 COVID-19 vaccine. Study results and limitations: Once two AZD1222 doses were given, Spike-specific TCR breadth and depth went up. Donors in the cohort were predominantly white British and more often female, and clonal diversity was possibly underestimated. At study baseline, merely a handful of AZD1222 recipients were seropositive.

About this clone: The antigen is not known.

Here immunoSEQ multiplex PCR was the method, and the copy in TCRdb shows in-frame clones only, minus some. Altogether 100,000 to 150,000 clones are present, around 91% being singletons, with the ten largest covering about 4.5%. Germline V CDR1 and CDR2: SGHAT, FQNNGV. The CDR3 sequence is 14 residues long. V gave up 2 bases and J gave up 7 bases, with 11 bases separating them. The rearrangement joins TRBV11-2 to TRBJ1-4; weak D call: TRBD1 (6 bases). This clonotype was sampled from an adult in good health. Specimen: peripheral blood, collected on day 0 of MenACWY control vaccination. The CDR3 loop reads CASSLRTGFEKLFF. The CDR3 region has the DNA TGTGCCAGCAGCTTACGAACAGGGTTTGAAAAACTGTTTTTT.